This is a list of T cell receptor beta chains from one sample in a study of blood T cell repertoires in COVID-19. Libraries were prepared by immunoSEQ multiplex PCR; TCRdb keeps only in-frame clonotypes and omits some of them. The repertoire holds 50,000 to 65,000 clones, with over 75% as singletons. The sample comprised peripheral blood. Source of these receptors: a man aged 40-49 years with active COVID-19. CDR3s include the opening cysteine and the closing phenylalanine or tryptophan. The D gene is left open where the match is weak. Clone size is not always given. Where it is, it says once, few, many or a class for expanded clones.

abundance	d_gene	j_gene	v_gene	CDR3aa	CDR3nt
.	.	TRBJ1-5	TRBV19	CASSIDIWGRQPQHF	TGTGCCAGTAGTATTGACATATGGGGGCGTCAGCCCCAGCATTTT
few	TRBD1	TRBJ1-2	TRBV3-1/TRBV3-2	CASSPRQGSYGYTF	TGTGCCAGCAGCCCCCGACAGGGGTCCTATGGCTACACCTTC
.	.	TRBJ2-4	TRBV10-3	CAISESAAKNIQYF	TGTGCCATCAGTGAGTCAGCGGCCAAAAACATTCAGTACTTC
.	.	TRBJ2-1	TRBV5-5	CASSSASRPNEQFF	TGTGCCAGCAGCTCGGCTAGCCGGCCCAATGAGCAGTTCTTC
.	TRBD2	TRBJ2-7	TRBV10-2	CASSGPGASGTYEQYF	TGCGCCAGCAGCGGCCCCGGGGCTAGCGGGACCTACGAGCAGTACTTC
.	TRBD2	TRBJ2-7	TRBV6-1	CASSETPGSGSKYEQYF	TGTGCCAGCAGTGAAACCCCCGGGAGCGGGAGTAAATACGAGCAGTACTTC
once	.	TRBJ2-7	TRBV5-4	CASSAISGSYEQYF	TGTGCCAGCAGCGCTATTAGCGGCTCCTACGAGCAGTACTTC
once	.	TRBJ1-2	TRBV19	CASSFSGVRGYTF	TGTGCCAGTAGCTTCTCAGGGGTTAGAGGCTACACCTTC
.	.	TRBJ2-6	TRBV5-1	CASSLASGANVLTF	TGCGCCAGCAGCCTGGCGTCCGGGGCCAACGTCCTGACTTTC
.	TRBD1	TRBJ2-1	TRBV5-1	CASSLPGTDNGQFF	TGCGCCAGCAGCCTACCCGGGACAGACAATGGGCAGTTCTTC
once	.	TRBJ1-6	TRBV4-1	CASSRNQGNSDSPLHF	TGCGCCAGCAGCCGAAACCAGGGGAATTCGGATTCACCCCTCCACTTT
.	.	TRBJ2-7	TRBV28	CASRRQSVYEQYF	TGTGCCAGCAGGAGACAGAGCGTCTACGAGCAGTACTTC
.	TRBD1	TRBJ2-3	TRBV29-1	CSVQGQGFLDTQYF	TGCAGCGTACAGGGACAGGGGTTTTTAGATACGCAGTATTTT
.	.	TRBJ2-3	TRBV7-9	CASSHGGDTQYF	TGTGCCAGCAGCCACGGGGGAGATACGCAGTATTTT
.	.	TRBJ1-1	TRBV19	CASSSRHRGNTEAFF	TGTGCCAGTAGCTCCCGACACCGTGGGAACACTGAAGCTTTCTTT
.	TRBD1	TRBJ1-2	TRBV6-5	CASRQQGDYGYTF	TGTGCCAGCAGGCAACAGGGGGACTATGGCTACACCTTC
.	TRBD2	TRBJ2-1	TRBV29-1	CSVEGLADNEQFF	TGCAGCGTAGAAGGGCTAGCGGACAATGAGCAGTTCTTC
.	.	TRBJ2-1	TRBV5-4	CASSFGGAFNEQFF	TGTGCCAGCAGCTTCGGCGGGGCATTCAATGAGCAGTTCTTC
.	.	TRBJ2-2	TRBV19	CASSLMDSFTGELFF	TGTGCCAGTAGCCTAATGGACAGCTTCACCGGGGAGCTGTTTTTT
.	.	TRBJ1-1	TRBV25-1	CASSEPGTEAFF	TGTGCCAGCAGTGAGCCGGGAACGGAAGCTTTCTTT
.	.	TRBJ2-7	TRBV3-1/TRBV3-2	CASGRQAEQYF	TGTGCCAGCGGAAGACAGGCCGAGCAGTACTTC
once	TRBD2	TRBJ2-3	TRBV11-1	CASSRTSGVTDTQYF	TGTGCCAGCAGCCGGACTAGCGGGGTCACAGATACGCAGTATTTT
.	.	TRBJ1-5	TRBV6-2/TRBV6-3	CASSPTVAYSNQPQHF	TGTGCCAGCAGTCCGACTGTGGCTTATAGCAATCAGCCCCAGCATTTT
.	TRBD2	TRBJ2-1	TRBV5-1	CASSSYPGTSGRAGRNEQFF	TGCGCCAGCAGCTCATACCCCGGGACTAGCGGGAGGGCCGGTCGCAATGAGCAGTTCTTC
.	.	TRBJ2-7	TRBV3-1/TRBV3-2	CATSNGRDYEQYF	TGTGCCACCAGTAACGGGAGAGACTACGAGCAGTACTTC
.	.	TRBJ2-6	TRBV11-2	CASSLRRPGANVLTF	TGTGCCAGCAGCTTAAGGAGGCCTGGGGCCAACGTCCTGACTTTC
.	.	TRBJ1-1	TRBV27	CASRKGGKGQKVNTEAFF	TGTGCCAGCAGAAAAGGCGGGAAAGGGCAAAAGGTGAACACTGAAGCTTTCTTT
.	.	TRBJ1-3	TRBV28	CASRKTSFSGNTIYF	TGTGCCAGCAGGAAGACTTCCTTCTCTGGAAACACCATATATTTT
.	TRBD2	TRBJ2-2	TRBV24-1	CATSGTSGANTGELFF	TGTGCCACCAGTGGGACTAGCGGCGCGAACACCGGGGAGCTGTTTTTT
.	.	TRBJ2-1	TRBV11-1	CASSSNGRLPYNEQFF	TGTGCCAGCAGCTCCAATGGGAGGTTGCCCTACAATGAGCAGTTCTTC
.	TRBD2	TRBJ2-3	TRBV27	CASSRAGTSGILTDTQYF	TGTGCCAGCAGTCGCGCCGGGACTAGCGGCATACTCACAGATACGCAGTATTTT
.	TRBD1	TRBJ1-2	TRBV28	CASSPVTGLGGYTF	TGTGCCAGCAGTCCAGTGACAGGGCTGGGGGGCTACACCTTC
.	.	TRBJ2-2	TRBV5-1	CASSSGPGQMNTGELFF	TGCGCCAGCAGCTCCGGACCGGGACAAATGAACACCGGGGAGCTGTTTTTT
.	.	TRBJ1-1	TRBV10-2	CASSGRKTEASEAFF	TGCGCCAGCAGTGGAAGAAAGACAGAAGCCTCTGAAGCTTTCTTT
.	.	TRBJ2-1	TRBV11-3	CASSGSPSYNEQFF	TGTGCCAGCAGCGGTAGTCCGTCCTACAATGAGCAGTTCTTC
.	.	TRBJ1-5	TRBV4-1	CASTINPGYHQPQHF	TGCGCCAGCACCATAAACCCGGGGTACCATCAGCCCCAGCATTTT
.	.	TRBJ2-7	TRBV6-5	CASSYSSGSEQYF	TGTGCCAGCAGTTACTCCTCAGGGTCCGAGCAGTACTTC
.	TRBD1	TRBJ1-2	TRBV7-2	CASSVRTGDGYTF	TGTGCCAGCAGCGTACGGACAGGTGATGGCTACACCTTC
.	.	TRBJ1-6	TRBV27	CASSLASSGNSPLHF	TGTGCCAGCAGTTTAGCATCGTCAGGGAATTCACCCCTCCACTTT
.	.	TRBJ1-1	TRBV6-5	CASWGRYTEAFF	TGTGCCAGCTGGGGGAGGTACACTGAAGCTTTCTTT
.	TRBD1	TRBJ1-2	TRBV9	CASSTFGQGTNYGYTF	TGTGCCAGCAGCACTTTTGGACAGGGAACTAACTATGGCTACACCTTC
.	TRBD1	TRBJ2-2	TRBV19	CASSPGQGANTGELFF	TGTGCCAGTAGTCCGGGACAGGGGGCGAACACCGGGGAGCTGTTTTTT
once	.	TRBJ2-7	TRBV19	CASSTGAGRMTYEQYF	TGTGCCAGTAGTACCGGTGCGGGACGTATGACGTACGAGCAGTACTTC
.	TRBD2	TRBJ2-2	TRBV5-1	CASSAGLAGSNTGELFF	TGCGCCAGCAGCGCTGGACTAGCGGGATCGAACACCGGGGAGCTGTTTTTT
.	.	TRBJ2-3	TRBV9	CASSTLGDHPDTQYF	TGTGCCAGCAGCACCTTGGGCGATCACCCAGATACGCAGTATTTT
.	TRBD2	TRBJ2-1	TRBV27	CASSPRLAGSSSSYNEQFF	TGTGCCAGCAGTCCACGACTAGCGGGATCCTCCAGCTCCTACAATGAGCAGTTCTTC
.	.	TRBJ2-4	TRBV27	CASRPGGAKNIQYF	TGTGCCAGCAGGCCCGGTGGAGCCAAAAACATTCAGTACTTC
few	.	TRBJ2-5	TRBV18	CASSPLFGGTQYF	TGTGCCAGCTCACCCCTGTTCGGGGGGACCCAGTACTTC